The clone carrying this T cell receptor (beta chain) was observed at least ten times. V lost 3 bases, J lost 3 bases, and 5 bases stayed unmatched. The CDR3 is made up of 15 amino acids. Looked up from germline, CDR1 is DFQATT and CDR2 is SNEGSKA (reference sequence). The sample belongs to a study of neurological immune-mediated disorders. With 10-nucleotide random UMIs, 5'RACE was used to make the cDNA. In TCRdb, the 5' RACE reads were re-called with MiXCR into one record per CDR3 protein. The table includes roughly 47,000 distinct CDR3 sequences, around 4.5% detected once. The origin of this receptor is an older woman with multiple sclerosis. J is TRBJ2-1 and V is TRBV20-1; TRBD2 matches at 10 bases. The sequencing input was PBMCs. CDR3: CSARRLAGNYNEQFF. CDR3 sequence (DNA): TGCAGTGCTAGGAGACTAGCGGGCAACTACAATGAGCAGTTCTTC.